This T cell receptor (beta chain) was recovered during a study of T cell changes during pregnancy in multiple sclerosis. Assay: immunoSEQ multiplex PCR; the TCRdb copy retains only in-frame clones and omits some. The profile covers 60,000 to 65,000 clones, with 80% to 95% appearing a single time and roughly 2.6% taken by the ten largest. The germline gives CDR1 SGHTA, CDR2 FQGTGA. The CDR3 runs to 15 residues. Losses at the gene ends were 5 bases for V and 9 bases for J; bases not matched to a gene: 13. The chain couples TRBV7-3 to TRBJ2-1; 7 bases match TRBD2. The starting material was peripheral blood, obtained in the second trimester of pregnancy. The TCR sequence derives from a female donor in good health, enrolled as a control in a pregnancy study. The CDR3 DNA sequence: TGTGCCAGCAGCACTGCCCCTAGCGGCCCTGGTGAGCAGTTCTTC. This translates into CASSTAPSGPGEQFF.